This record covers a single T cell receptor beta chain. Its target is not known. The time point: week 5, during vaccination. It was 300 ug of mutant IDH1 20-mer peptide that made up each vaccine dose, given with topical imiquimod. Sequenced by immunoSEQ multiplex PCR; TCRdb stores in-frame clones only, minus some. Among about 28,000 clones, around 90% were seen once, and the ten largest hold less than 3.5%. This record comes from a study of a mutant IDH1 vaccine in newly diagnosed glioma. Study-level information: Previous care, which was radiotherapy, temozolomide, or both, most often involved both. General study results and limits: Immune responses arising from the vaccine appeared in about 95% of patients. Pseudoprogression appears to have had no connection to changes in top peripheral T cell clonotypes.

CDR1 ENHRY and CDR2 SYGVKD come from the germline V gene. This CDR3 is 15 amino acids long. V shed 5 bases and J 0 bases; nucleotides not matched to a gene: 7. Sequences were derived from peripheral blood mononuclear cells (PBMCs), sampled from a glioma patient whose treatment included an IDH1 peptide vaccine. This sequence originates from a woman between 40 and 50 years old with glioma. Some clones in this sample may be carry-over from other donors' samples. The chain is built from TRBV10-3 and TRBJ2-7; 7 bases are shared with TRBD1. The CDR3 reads CAISKDRTSSYEQYF. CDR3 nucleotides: TGTGCCATCAGTAAGGACAGGACGAGCTCCTACGAGCAGTACTTC.